The 31 T cell receptor beta chains below all came from one sample that was sequenced in a study of blood T cell repertoires in COVID-19 (TCRdb year 2020). The receptor library was made with the immunoSEQ multiplex PCR assay. Held by TCRdb, this immuneACCESS table contains in-frame sequences only and omits some clones. Under half of the omission traces to an unresolved V gene where checked; the cause of the rest is unknown. In this sample the table shows under 90,000 clones, roughly 85% of which occur a single time. About 3.4% of the sample rests with the top ten. Sequenced material: peripheral blood. The receptors stem from a woman between 45 and 60 years old with COVID-19, enrolled during active disease.

The chain is built from TRBV3-1 (or the pseudogene TRBV3-2) and TRBJ2-7, with TRBD2 identical over 9 bases. V was clipped by 5 bases and J by 12 bases; unmatched bases: 11. Germline V gene data show CDR1 as LGHDT and CDR2 as YNNKEL (reference sequence). The length of the CDR3 is 13 residues. CDR3 protein: CASSTLLAGEPYF. CDR3 coding DNA: TGTGCCAGCAGCACCTTATTAGCGGGAGAACCGTACTTC.

J is TRBJ1-3 and V is TRBV19, with D hard to call. Germline values: CDR1 LNHDA, CDR2 SQIVND (reference sequence). This CDR3 has 10 amino acids. Here the CDR3 DNA reads TGTGTCCGAAGCGGAAACACCATATATTTT. Its protein is CVRSGNTIYF.

This chain links TRBV5-1 with TRBJ2-1; perhaps TRBD2 as D (5 bases). V shed 4 bases and J shed 7 bases, with 18 bases lying between them. The CDR3 extends over 15 amino acids. CDR1 SGHRS and CDR2 YFSETQ come from the germline V gene. In nucleotides, the CDR3 is TGCGCCAGCAGCGTTGAGGGCTTTTTAGGAAATGAGCAGTTCTTC. Protein sequence: CASSVEGFLGNEQFF.

The rearrangement joins TRBV2 to TRBJ1-2, with unresolved D. Looked up from germline, CDR1 is SNHLY and CDR2 is FYNNEI. This CDR3 region has 13 residues. The ends were cut back, 3 bases at V and 8 bases at J, with 13 bases in the middle. The CDR3 loop reads CASSESVRSGYTF. DNA of the CDR3: TGTGCCAGCAGTGAGTCGGTCCGGAGCGGCTACACCTTC.

The chain joins TRBV3-1 (or the pseudogene TRBV3-2) to TRBJ1-1; 7 positions match TRBD1. Germline loops: CDR1 LGHDT, CDR2 YNNKEL (reference sequence). The trim removed 4 bases at V and 4 bases at J, leaving 6 bases unmatched. This CDR3 has 14 residues. The CDR3 loop reads CASSRLQGITEAFF. The CDR3 DNA sequence: TGTGCCAGCAGCCGCCTACAGGGGATCACTGAAGCTTTCTTT.

The rearrangement joins TRBV11-2 to TRBJ1-1, with 8 bases identical to TRBD1. This CDR3 is built from 16 residues. Germline CDR1 is SGHAT and CDR2 is FQNNGV. The V and J ends lost 3 bases and 5 bases, in that order; junction bases with no gene match: 11. CDR3 coding DNA: TGTGCCAGCAGCTTTACCCATTTCAGGGGGCGAACTGAAGCTTTCTTT. Residues: CASSFTHFRGRTEAFF.

V gene TRBV11-3 combines with J gene TRBJ2-6, with 7 bases lining up with TRBD2. The J segment lost 0 bases and the V segment lost 4 bases, leaving 12 bases of the junction unmatched. The CDR3 runs 19 residues. Germline values: CDR1 SGHNT, CDR2 YENEEA. CDR3 sequence: CASSSPWSGVISGANVLTF. The CDR3 nucleotides are TGTGCCAGCAGCTCCCCTTGGAGCGGGGTTATCTCTGGGGCCAACGTCCTGACTTTC. The entire variable domain, with the rest obtained from reference TRBV11-3 and TRBJ2-6, is as follows: EAGVVQSPRYKIIEKKQPVAFWCNPISGHNTLYWYLQNLGQGPELLIRYENEEAVDDSQLPKDRFSAERLKGVDSTLKIQPAELGDSAVYLCASSSPWSGVISGANVLTFGAGSRLTVL.

V usage is TRBV7-9 and J usage is TRBJ2-7, with D possibly matching TRBD2 (5 bases). CDR1 SEHNR and CDR2 FQNEAQ come from the germline V gene (reference sequence). The CDR3 has 13 amino acids. Trimming left V 5 bases short and J 6 bases short, with 14 bases between. CDR3 loop: CASSPTGMGEQYF. The CDR3 nucleotides are TGTGCCAGCAGCCCGACGGGAATGGGCGAGCAGTACTTC.

The rearrangement uses TRBV2 and TRBJ2-7, with 7 nucleotides matching TRBD2. The V gene end was trimmed by 3 bases and the J gene end by 4 bases; junction bases not matched to a gene: 6. Per germline, CDR1 SNHLY and CDR2 FYNNEI. The CDR3 loop spans 14 amino acids. The CDR3 sequence is CASSDASGLYEQYF. The DNA of the CDR3 is TGTGCCAGCAGTGACGCTAGCGGACTTTACGAGCAGTACTTC. The complete variable domain, with remaining parts taken from reference TRBV2 and TRBJ2-7, reads EPEVTQTPSHQVTQMGQEVILRCVPISNHLYFYWYRQILGQKVEFLVSFYNNEISEKSEIFDDQFSVERPDGSNFTLKIRSTKLEDSAMYFCASSDASGLYEQYFGPGTRLTVT.

The chain links TRBV11-3 to TRBJ2-5; D unclear. Germline V gene data show CDR1 as SGHNT and CDR2 as YENEEA. Trimming removed 1 base from V and 5 bases from J, with 5 bases in between. The CDR3 has 12 residues. The CDR3 reads CASSLAAETQYF. In DNA, the CDR3 is TGTGCCAGCAGCTTAGCCGCGGAGACCCAGTACTTC.

This chain uses TRBV19 with TRBJ2-1; 7 bases line up with TRBD2. V was clipped by 7 bases and J by 4 bases; unmatched bases: 13. Germline V lookup: CDR1 LNHDA, CDR2 SQIVND (reference sequence). The CDR3 loop spans 16 amino acids. In DNA form, the CDR3 reads TGTGCCAGTACCCATCAGTCTAGCGGACATTACAATGAGCAGTTCTTC. It is translated as CASTHQSSGHYNEQFF.

V usage is TRBV7-9 and J usage is TRBJ1-5; D gene ambiguous. This CDR3 is built from 13 residues. Trimming left V 4 bases short and J 6 bases short, with 10 bases between. CDR1 is SEHNR and CDR2 is FQNEAQ in the germline V gene (reference sequence). The CDR3 coding sequence is TGTGCCAGCAGCTCAGAGGGCTTTCAGCCCCAGCATTTT. It specifies CASSSEGFQPQHF.

V and J are TRBV6-6 and TRBJ1-1; no clear D gene. CDR1 is MNHNY and CDR2 is SVGAGI in the germline V gene (reference sequence). V lost 6 bases, J lost 1 base, and 12 bases lay in between. CDR3 size: 14 residues. CDR3 in amino acids: CASRPTAENTEAFF. The CDR3, as DNA: TGTGCCAGCAGGCCCACAGCGGAGAACACTGAAGCTTTCTTT.

This chain joins TRBV4-1 and TRBJ2-5; 8 positions agree with TRBD1. The CDR3 covers 15 residues. CDR1 and CDR2 from the germline V gene are MGHRA and YSYEKL. The junction had 9 bases not matched to a gene; V was cut back by 4 bases and J by 5 bases. Here the CDR3 reads CASSRTAGGSETQYF. The DNA of the CDR3 is TGCGCCAGCAGCCGTACTGCAGGGGGCTCGGAGACCCAGTACTTC.

This chain uses TRBV10-2 with TRBJ2-7; no firm D call. Trimming left V 4 bases short and J 3 bases short, with 10 bases between. Per the germline V gene, CDR1 is WSHSY and CDR2 is SAAADI. CDR3 length: 13 amino acids. CDR3: CASSGVRDYEQYF. In DNA, the CDR3 is TGCGCCAGCAGTGGAGTCCGAGACTACGAGCAGTACTTC.

The gene calls are TRBV10-3 and TRBJ1-2; 8 nucleotides line up with TRBD1. Looked up from germline, CDR1 is ENHRY and CDR2 is SYGVKD. The length of the CDR3 is 16 residues. Trimming cost V 2 bases and J 7 bases; bases outside gene matches: 12. CDR3 in amino acids: CAISEPPRQGKSGYTF. DNA of the CDR3: TGTGCCATCAGTGAGCCTCCGCGACAGGGGAAGTCTGGCTACACCTTC.

The rearrangement links TRBV30 to TRBJ1-1; D remains ambiguous. The CDR3 extends over 10 amino acids. CDR1 is GTSNPN and CDR2 is SVGIG in the germline V gene (reference sequence). Trimming shortened V by 5 bases and J by 10 bases, and 11 bases separated the two germline ends. The CDR3 DNA follows: TGTGCCTGGGGTGCGATAAGAGCTTTCTTT. Protein product: CAWGAIRAFF.

The genes are TRBV6-5 and TRBJ1-6; perhaps TRBD1 as D (5 bases). Germline CDR1 reads MNHEY; CDR2 reads SVGAGI. Trimming removed 4 bases from V and 11 bases from J, with 9 bases in between. This CDR3 comprises 12 residues. The CDR3 DNA reads as TGTGCCAGCAGTTCCCTGACAGCACCCCTCCACTTT. Its protein is CASSSLTAPLHF.

V gene TRBV7-9 combines with J gene TRBJ2-5; 8 nucleotides agree with TRBD2. The CDR3 sequence is 15 residues long. Trimming removed 5 bases from V and 5 bases from J; junction bases left unmatched: 10. Germline lookup yields CDR1 SEHNR and CDR2 FQNEAQ (reference sequence). The CDR3 region is CASSGARGADETQYF. For the CDR3, the DNA is TGTGCCAGCAGCGGGGCGCGGGGGGCAGATGAGACCCAGTACTTC.

J is TRBJ2-7 and V is TRBV7-2; 8 nucleotides line up with TRBD2. Germline CDR1 and CDR2: SGHTA and FQGNSA. This CDR3 is 16 amino acids long. The V and J ends lost 1 base and 3 bases, in that order; junction bases with no gene match: 8. The CDR3 protein is CASSLGAGVLGYEQYF. CDR3 DNA: TGTGCCAGCAGCTTAGGAGCGGGAGTCTTAGGCTACGAGCAGTACTTC.

The rearrangement joins TRBV29-1 to TRBJ1-5; D might be TRBD1 (5 bases). V was trimmed by 5 bases and J by 5 bases, leaving 16 bases between them. The CDR3 runs to 14 residues. CDR1 and CDR2 from the germline V gene are SQVTM and ANQGSEA. As DNA, the CDR3 is TGCAGCGTTATCGTGGCAGGGAGGGATCAGCCCCAGCATTTT. Translated, it gives CSVIVAGRDQPQHF. The full variable domain, with the rest looked up from reference TRBV29-1 and TRBJ1-5, is SAVISQKPSRDICQRGTSLTIQCQVDSQVTMMFWYRQQPGQSLTLIATANQGSEATYESGFVIDKFPISRPNLTFSTLTVSNMSPEDSSIYLCSVIVAGRDQPQHFGDGTRLSIL.

The rearrangement joins TRBV2 to TRBJ2-7; D perhaps matches TRBD1 (5 bases). The CDR3 is 15 residues long. Germline V gene data show CDR1 as SNHLY and CDR2 as FYNNEI. Between the trimmed V and J ends, which lost 7 bases and 0 bases, there was a span of 16 bases. DNA for the CDR3: TGTGCCAGCACCCTGGGGCCCAGGAGCTCCTACGAGCAGTACTTC. It is translated as CASTLGPRSSYEQYF.

The chain has TRBV5-4 and TRBJ2-1; maybe TRBD1 (6 bases). The CDR3 loop spans 14 amino acids. The V gene's germline CDR1 is SGHNT and CDR2 YYREEE (reference sequence). V was clipped by 3 bases and J by 13 bases, with 20 bases between them. The CDR3 bases are TGTGCCAGCAGCTCGCTACAGGGCCAGGGACCTCAGTTCTTC. Protein: CASSSLQGQGPQFF.

The chain has TRBV5-6 and TRBJ1-6; D remains ambiguous. V lost 0 bases to trimming and J lost 13 bases, with 11 bases between them. This CDR3 region has 13 residues. Looked up from germline, CDR1 is SGHDT and CDR2 is YYEEEE. As DNA, the CDR3 is TGTGCCAGCAGCTTGGGGCCCCTCAGGCCCCTCCACTTT. As protein: CASSLGPLRPLHF.

This sequence joins TRBV2 and TRBJ2-5, with D possibly TRBD2 on 6 matching bases. In germline, CDR1 is SNHLY, CDR2 FYNNEI. This CDR3 comprises 14 residues. Trimming shortened V by 8 bases and J by 4 bases, and 17 bases separated the two germline ends. CDR3 sequence: CASGRGWPAETQYF. CDR3 sequence (DNA): TGTGCCAGCGGCCGGGGGTGGCCGGCAGAGACCCAGTACTTC.

The V and J genes are TRBV28 and TRBJ1-5, with 11 bases identical to TRBD1. V shed 3 bases, J shed 1 base, and the junction held 8 bases outside the gene matches. The CDR3 covers 18 residues. Looked up from germline, CDR1 is MDHEN and CDR2 is SYDVKM. CDR3 coding DNA: TGTGCCAGCAGTTTGCGAGGACAGGGGGCATTAAGCAATCAGCCCCAGCATTTT. It translates to CASSLRGQGALSNQPQHF.

A few counts support this clone. The V gene is TRBV7-2, the J gene TRBJ2-2; 9 bases match TRBD2. This CDR3 region has 16 residues. Per germline, CDR1 SGHTA and CDR2 FQGNSA. J lost 7 bases, V lost 5 bases, and 11 bases had no gene match. This chain's CDR3 is CASSPTLSGSVGELFF. The CDR3 DNA is TGTGCCAGCAGCCCCACCCTTAGCGGGAGCGTCGGGGAGCTGTTTTTT.

The chain combines TRBV27 with TRBJ2-3, with D uncertain. V lost 6 bases and J lost 10, with 11 bases in between. This CDR3 contains 11 residues. CDR1 is MNHEY and CDR2 is SMNVEV in the germline V gene (reference sequence). CDR3: CASRTWRAQYF. Here the CDR3 DNA reads TGTGCCAGCAGGACCTGGAGAGCGCAGTATTTT.

A single count supports this clone. The chain is built from TRBV5-4 and TRBJ1-1; no definite D call. V lost 2 bases and J lost 5, with 10 bases in between. This CDR3 is 13 amino acids long. Germline V CDR1 and CDR2: SGHNT, YYREEE (reference sequence). CDR3 sequence: CASSLTDGTEAFF. The CDR3 coding sequence is TGTGCCAGCAGCTTAACCGACGGGACTGAAGCTTTCTTT.

This clone was seen once. This sequence joins TRBV27 and TRBJ1-5; D is uncertain. Germline CDR1 is MNHEY and CDR2 is SMNVEV (reference sequence). V lost 5 bases to trimming and J lost 9 bases, with 14 bases between them. This CDR3 is built from 13 residues. The CDR3 spells CASSRLVTTPQHF. The CDR3 coding sequence is TGTGCCAGCAGTCGATTAGTGACAACGCCCCAGCATTTT.

The table lists this clone with a few counts. The J gene is TRBJ1-2, the V gene TRBV3-1 (or the pseudogene TRBV3-2); a weak D match, TRBD1 (6 bases). Trimming removed 7 bases at V and 4 bases at J, with 10 bases between. The CDR3 is 12 amino acids. The V gene's germline CDR1 is LGHDT and CDR2 YNNKEL (reference sequence). In nucleotides, the CDR3 is TGTGCCAGCACAGGGGCCTTCTATGGCTACACCTTC. Its translation: CASTGAFYGYTF.